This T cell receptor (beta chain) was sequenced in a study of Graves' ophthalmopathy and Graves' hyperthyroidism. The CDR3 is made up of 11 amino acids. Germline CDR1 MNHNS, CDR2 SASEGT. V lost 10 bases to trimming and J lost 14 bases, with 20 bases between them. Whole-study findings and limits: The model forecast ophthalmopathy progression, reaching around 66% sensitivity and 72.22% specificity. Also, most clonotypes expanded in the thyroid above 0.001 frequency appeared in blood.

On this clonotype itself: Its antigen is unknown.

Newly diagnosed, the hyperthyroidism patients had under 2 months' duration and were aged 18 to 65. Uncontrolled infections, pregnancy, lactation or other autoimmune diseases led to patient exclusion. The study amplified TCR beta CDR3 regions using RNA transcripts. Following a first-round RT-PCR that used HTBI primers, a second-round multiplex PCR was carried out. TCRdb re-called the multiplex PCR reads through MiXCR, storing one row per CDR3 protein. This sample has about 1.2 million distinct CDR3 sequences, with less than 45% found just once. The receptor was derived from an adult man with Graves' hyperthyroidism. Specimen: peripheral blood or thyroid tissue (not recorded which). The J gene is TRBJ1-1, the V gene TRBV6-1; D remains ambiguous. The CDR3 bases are TGTGCCACCAGCTCGATATTAACCGGCTTCTTT. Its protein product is CATSSILTGFF.